These 8 T cell receptor beta chains were all obtained from the same sample, sequenced in a study of T-cell memory formation after mild COVID-19. Using its own MiXCR run on the 5' RACE reads, TCRdb lists one record per CDR3 protein. The data show hundreds of thousands of distinct CDR3 sequences, around 15% seen once. Material for sequencing was PBMCs or a T cell subset sorted from them (not recorded which). The receptors were sampled from a young man who had mild COVID-19 (a few samples of this study predate the infection). Cell type and time point are not known.

In its sample, this clonotype was seen a few times. The chain couples TRBV27 to TRBJ2-1; D might be TRBD2 (6 bases). CDR1 is MNHEY, CDR2 SMNVEV, per germline (reference sequence). V dropped 8 bases and J dropped 7 bases, with 18 bases sitting between them. The CDR3 has 14 residues. The CDR3 bases are TGTGCCAGCGCTGGGTATGGGCGGGGAAATGAGCAGTTCTTC. Its protein is CASAGYGRGNEQFF.

The chain joins TRBV6-5 to TRBJ2-5; 14 bases fit TRBD2. This CDR3 has 15 amino acids. The trim removed 6 bases at V and 4 bases at J, leaving 4 bases unmatched. Germline V CDR1 and CDR2: MNHEY, SVGAGI. The CDR3 reads CASRRLAGGPETQYF. The CDR3, as DNA: TGTGCCAGCAGAAGACTAGCGGGGGGGCCAGAGACCCAGTACTTC.

J is TRBJ1-1 and V is TRBV21-1; no DNA check was done on the table's D call, TRBD1. TRBV21-1 is a pseudogene. The CDR3 sequence is 14 residues long. Here the CDR3 DNA reads TGTGCCAGCAGGCCCGGGACAGGCAACACTGAAGCTTTCTTT. Amino acids: CASRPGTGNTEAFF.

The chain carries TRBV5-1 and TRBJ2-2; D uncertain. Germline V gene sequence: CDR1 SGHRS, CDR2 YFSETQ. V was shortened by 3 bases and J by 1 base, with 10 bases between the two germline ends. The CDR3 extends over 15 amino acids. The CDR3 nucleotides read TGCGCCAGCAGCTGGAACCCCGGGAACACCGGGGAGCTGTTTTTT. This sequence encodes CASSWNPGNTGELFF.

Comments on this clonotype: This may arise from a read error, as a much more abundant clone is one base away. The V call is TRBV12-3 or TRBV12-4, the J call TRBJ1-4; D is unclear. Trimming pared 3 bases from V and 8 bases from J, leaving 10 bases between. The CDR3 has 13 residues. The CDR3 DNA reads as TGTGCCAGCAGTTTTCACTTTGGAGAAAAACTGTTTTTT. It encodes CASSFHFGEKLFF.

This chain connects TRBV4-1 to TRBJ2-7; TRBD1 or TRBD2 may be the D gene (5 bases each). The CDR3 runs 15 residues. Germline V CDR1 and CDR2: MGHRA, YSYEKL. V was pared by 5 bases and J by 3 bases, with 17 bases between. The CDR3 region is CASSAIRVRGYEQYF. CDR3 sequence (DNA): TGCGCCAGCAGCGCGATCAGGGTGAGGGGCTACGAGCAGTACTTC.

This clonotype turned up a few times. The rearrangement joins TRBV20-1 to TRBJ1-1; D is possibly TRBD1 (6 bases). CDR1 and CDR2 from the germline V gene are DFQATT and SNEGSKA (reference sequence). Trimming cost V 3 bases and J 1 base, with 12 bases left between them. The CDR3 extends over 14 amino acids. CDR3 protein: CSARGGHGNTEAFF. DNA for the CDR3: TGCAGTGCTAGGGGGGGACACGGGAACACTGAAGCTTTCTTT.

The table lists this clonotype with many counts. This chain connects TRBV13 to TRBJ2-5; 10 bases agree with TRBD1. This CDR3 is 14 amino acids long. The J segment lost 7 bases and the V segment lost 5 bases, leaving 7 bases of the junction unmatched. Per germline, CDR1 PRHDT and CDR2 FYEKMQ (reference sequence). CDR3 loop: CASSADRGPGTQYF. The CDR3 DNA reads as TGTGCCAGCAGCGCCGACAGGGGGCCGGGGACCCAGTACTTC.